The clone carrying this TCR beta chain has a handful of counts. The CDR3 is made up of 13 amino acids. Unmatched junction bases numbered 8, after V lost 5 bases and J lost 6 bases. Looked up from germline, CDR1 is SGHRS and CDR2 is YFSETQ. The data were produced by immunoSEQ multiplex PCR, yet TCRdb's version contains in-frame clones alone and is incomplete. This sample has 200,000 to 300,000 clones, with more than 75% found just once. This entry belongs to a study of blood T cell repertoires in COVID-19. The clonotype comes from a man aged 40-55 years who had recovered from COVID-19. The chain employs TRBV5-1 and TRBJ2-7; TRBD2 agrees at 7 bases. The sample was peripheral blood. CDR3 nucleotide sequence: TGCGCCAGCAGTTCGGGACTACCCTCCGAGCAGTACTTC. Its translation is CASSSGLPSEQYF.